Each of the 30 T cell receptor beta chains below was sequenced from the same sample in a study of blood T cell repertoires in COVID-19. Generated by immunoSEQ multiplex PCR, the TCRdb table keeps only in-frame clones and is missing some. The table shows roughly 120,000 clones, with approximately 90% occurring only once. The source material was peripheral blood. The receptors were sampled from a woman in her 70s who had recovered from COVID-19.

The chain is built from TRBV4-1 and TRBJ1-5; possibly TRBD1 for D (6 bases). CDR3 length: 13 residues. V was clipped by 4 bases and J by 3 bases, with 7 bases between them. The germline V gene encodes CDR1 MGHRA and CDR2 YSYEKL. The CDR3 loop is CASSPGHNQPQHF. The CDR3 DNA sequence: TGCGCCAGCAGCCCGGGACACAATCAGCCCCAGCATTTT.

The rearrangement joins TRBV6-5 to TRBJ1-3; maybe TRBD1 (5 bases). The germline V and J ends were trimmed by 10 bases and 4 bases, with 20 bases remaining between them. Germline assignment: CDR1 MNHEY and CDR2 SVGAGI. The CDR3 spans 15 residues. CDR3 sequence: CATDRASPGGNTIYF. In nucleotides, the CDR3 is TGTGCCACCGACCGGGCGTCTCCAGGGGGAAACACCATATATTTT.

This chain uses TRBV2 with TRBJ1-5; 11 positions match TRBD1. Trimming removed 8 bases from V and 6 bases from J; junction bases left unmatched: 3. This CDR3 spans 13 amino acids. Germline assignment: CDR1 SNHLY and CDR2 FYNNEI. The CDR3 loop is CASGQGAGQPQHF. The CDR3 DNA reads as TGTGCCAGCGGACAGGGGGCTGGTCAGCCCCAGCATTTT. Full variable domain (missing parts from reference TRBV2 and TRBJ1-5): EPEVTQTPSHQVTQMGQEVILRCVPISNHLYFYWYRQILGQKVEFLVSFYNNEISEKSEIFDDQFSVERPDGSNFTLKIRSTKLEDSAMYFCASGQGAGQPQHFGDGTRLSIL.

This clone has only a few counts. The chain couples TRBV7-2 to TRBJ1-4; D is ambiguous. V was trimmed by 1 base and J by 4 bases, leaving 7 bases between them. The CDR3 loop spans 14 amino acids. Germline V gene data show CDR1 as SGHTA and CDR2 as FQGNSA. The CDR3: CASSLVQINEKLFF. The CDR3 region has the DNA TGTGCCAGCAGCTTAGTACAGATTAATGAAAAACTGTTTTTT.

The chain's CDR3 is CASSPLLASGTSGRRSYNEQFF. CDR3 coding DNA: TGTGCCAGCAGTCCCCTTCTTGCCTCCGGGACTAGCGGGAGGCGCTCCTACAATGAGCAGTTCTTC. The V gene is TRBV6-6, the J gene TRBJ2-1; 15 bases map to TRBD2. CDR1 and CDR2 (germline): MNHNY, SVGAGI (reference sequence). V was pared by 5 bases and J by 0 bases, with 17 bases of the junction left unmatched. This CDR3 has 22 amino acids.

This chain's CDR3 is CASSQDAGGPSYEQYF. CDR3 nucleotides: TGCGCCAGCAGCCAAGATGCGGGAGGGCCCTCATACGAGCAGTACTTC. The chain is built from TRBV4-3 and TRBJ2-7, with 9 nucleotides matching TRBD2. The CDR3 runs to 16 residues. J was trimmed by 4 bases and V by 0 bases; bases with no gene match: 7. Germline V CDR1 and CDR2: LGHNA, YSLEER.

V gene TRBV7-2 combines with J gene TRBJ2-2; TRBD2 matches at 11 bases. Germline CDR1 reads SGHTA; CDR2 reads FQGNSA. J was trimmed by 3 bases and V by 5 bases; bases with no gene match: 5. This CDR3 comprises 16 residues. This CDR3 reads CASSHGTSGYTGELFF. DNA of the CDR3: TGTGCCAGCAGCCACGGGACTAGCGGCTACACCGGGGAGCTGTTTTTT.

V and J are TRBV30 and TRBJ2-5; the match to TRBD2 covers 8 bases. Germline CDR1 GTSNPN, CDR2 SVGIG (reference sequence). Losses at the gene ends were 2 bases for V and 5 bases for J; bases not matched to a gene: 7. The CDR3 extends over 14 amino acids. CDR3 protein: CAWSRSGRSETQYF. In nucleotides, the CDR3 is TGTGCCTGGAGTAGGAGCGGGAGATCGGAGACCCAGTACTTC.

The genes are TRBV7-2 and TRBJ1-5; D perhaps matches TRBD1 (5 bases). The V and J ends lost 6 bases and 4 bases respectively, with 10 bases between them. CDR3 length equals 13 residues. Germline V gene sequence: CDR1 SGHTA, CDR2 FQGNSA. CDR3 sequence (DNA): TGTGCCAGCAGAGACAGCCCGAATCAGCCCCAGCATTTT. The encoded protein is CASRDSPNQPQHF.

The J gene is TRBJ1-5, the V gene TRBV19; D not certain. The ends were cut back, 5 bases at V and 1 base at J, with 12 bases in the middle. CDR3 size: 15 residues. Germline CDR1 is LNHDA and CDR2 is SQIVND (reference sequence). The CDR3, as DNA: TGTGCCAGTAGTTTGGAGGCCATAAGCAATCAGCCCCAGCATTTT. Residues: CASSLEAISNQPQHF.

A single count supports this clone. V gene TRBV10-3 combines with J gene TRBJ2-2; 8 nucleotides match TRBD2. Germline trimming cut 6 bases from V and 5 bases from J; bases unmatched to any gene: 8. Germline assignment: CDR1 ENHRY and CDR2 SYGVKD. This CDR3 comprises 15 residues. The CDR3 coding sequence is TGTGCCATCAGGCCCGGGGGGGGCCAAACCGGGGAGCTGTTTTTT. Protein product: CAIRPGGGQTGELFF.

Turning to this clone: The identical CDR3 is also encoded by other nucleotide sequences in the sample. V usage is TRBV18 and J usage is TRBJ1-2; weak D call: TRBD1 (6 bases). In germline, CDR1 is KGHSH, CDR2 LQKENI. CDR3 length equals 12 residues. Trimming removed 3 bases from V and 4 bases from J, with 6 bases in between. DNA of the CDR3: TGTGCCAGCTCACCGGACAGCTATGGCTACACCTTC. Protein product: CASSPDSYGYTF. Full variable domain (missing parts from reference TRBV18 and TRBJ1-2): NAGVMQNPRHLVRRRGQEARLRCSPMKGHSHVYWYRQLPEEGLKFMVYLQKENIIDESGMPKERFSAEFPKEGPSILRIQQVVRGDSAAYFCASSPDSYGYTFGSGTRLTVV.

The chain has TRBV6-6 and TRBJ2-2; D not resolved. Germline CDR1 is MNHNY and CDR2 is SVGAGI (reference sequence). The CDR3 covers 16 residues. Between the trimmed V and J ends, which lost 0 bases and 6 bases, there was a span of 14 bases. In DNA, the CDR3 is TGTGCCAGCAGTTACTCACCCTTGACTTGGGCCGGGGAGCTGTTTTTT. Its protein is CASSYSPLTWAGELFF.

J is TRBJ2-5 and V is TRBV28, with D tentatively TRBD2 (7 bases). CDR1 MDHEN and CDR2 SYDVKM come from the germline V gene. The CDR3 runs 14 residues. Between the trimmed V and J ends, which lost 6 bases and 3 bases, there was a span of 14 bases. In DNA form, the CDR3 reads TGTGCCAGCAGCGGGGGGCGGTCAGAAGAGACCCAGTACTTC. Protein: CASSGGRSEETQYF.

The chain is built from TRBV6-5 and TRBJ2-7; TRBD2 is a possible D gene (7 bases). The germline CDR1 and CDR2 sequences are MNHEY and SVGAGI. The CDR3 is 14 amino acids. V lost 6 bases and J lost 3, with 15 bases in between. CDR3 sequence reads: CASRLRGAVYEQYF. Here the CDR3 DNA reads TGTGCCAGCAGATTACGGGGGGCGGTCTACGAGCAGTACTTC.

On this clone itself: The same CDR3 can be traced to other DNA sequences in this sample. V usage is TRBV11-2 and J usage is TRBJ2-3; the D is unclear. The germline V and J ends were trimmed by 2 bases and 1 base, with 4 bases remaining between them. CDR1 and CDR2 from the germline V gene are SGHAT and FQNNGV. CDR3 size: 13 residues. CDR3 nucleotides: TGTGCCAGCAGCTTAACGGGCACAGATACGCAGTATTTT. As protein: CASSLTGTDTQYF.

The chain links TRBV7-8 to TRBJ2-7; D gene unclear. The germline V and J ends were trimmed by 5 bases and 3 bases, with 5 bases remaining between them. Germline V gives CDR1 SGHVS, CDR2 FQNEAQ. This CDR3 is built from 11 residues. CDR3 protein: CASSPFYEQYF. The CDR3 DNA is TGTGCCAGCAGCCCGTTCTACGAGCAGTACTTC.

The rearrangement links TRBV7-9 to TRBJ2-3; 8 positions match TRBD2. The CDR3 is 16 residues long. Per germline, CDR1 SEHNR and CDR2 FQNEAQ (reference sequence). The ends lost 2 bases at V and 4 bases at J; junction bases unmatched: 8. CDR3 bases: TGTGCCAGCAGCTTAAGGCGAGGACTAGCCGCAGATACGCAGTATTTT. Translation gives CASSLRRGLAADTQYF.

The chain carries TRBV5-4 and TRBJ2-1, with TRBD1 identical over 10 bases. Germline CDR1 SGHNT, CDR2 YYREEE (reference sequence). Unmatched junction bases numbered 5, after V lost 4 bases and J lost 10 bases. CDR3 length: 13 residues. CDR3 nucleotides: TGTGCCAGCAGCCCCGACAGGGGGCAAGAGCAGTTCTTC. It specifies CASSPDRGQEQFF.

The J gene is TRBJ2-4, the V gene TRBV5-6; 9 nucleotides align to TRBD1. The CDR3 is 15 residues long. After removal of 4 bases from V and 5 bases from J, the junction contained 7 bases not matched to a gene. Germline lookup yields CDR1 SGHDT and CDR2 YYEEEE. CDR3 amino acids: CASSKGDRAQNIQYF. The CDR3 region has the DNA TGTGCCAGCAGCAAAGGGGACAGGGCCCAAAACATTCAGTACTTC.

This chain links TRBV7-2 with TRBJ2-3, with 10 positions matching TRBD2. V shed 5 bases and J 5 bases; nucleotides not matched to a gene: 7. There are 15 residues in the CDR3. Germline assignment: CDR1 SGHTA and CDR2 FQGNSA. CDR3 nucleotide sequence: TGTGCCAGCAGCCCCCTAGCGGGAGTAAGAGATACGCAGTATTTT. Amino acids: CASSPLAGVRDTQYF.

This chain connects TRBV6-1 to TRBJ2-7; D is undetermined. Germline loops: CDR1 MNHNS, CDR2 SASEGT. This CDR3 contains 15 residues. The germline V and J ends were trimmed by 2 bases and 3 bases, with 14 bases remaining between them. In nucleotides, the CDR3 is TGTGCCAGCAGTGAACCTCGAGGATCGGACTACGAGCAGTACTTC. As protein: CASSEPRGSDYEQYF.

The chain links TRBV6-1 to TRBJ1-2, with 8 bases identical to TRBD1. In germline, CDR1 is MNHNS, CDR2 SASEGT. This CDR3 contains 13 residues. After removal of 1 base from V and 8 bases from J, the junction contained 3 bases not matched to a gene. As DNA, the CDR3 is TGTGCCAGCAGTGAAGGGACAGGGCGAGGCTACACCTTC. Translating gives CASSEGTGRGYTF.

The V call is TRBV28, the J call TRBJ1-2; D uncertain. This CDR3 region has 13 residues. In germline, CDR1 is MDHEN, CDR2 SYDVKM. The V gene lost 6 bases and the J gene lost 0 bases, with 8 bases spanning the gap. The CDR3 here is CASRRDPNYGYTF. In DNA, the CDR3 is TGTGCCAGCAGACGGGATCCTAACTATGGCTACACCTTC.

The CDR3, as DNA: TGTGCCAGCAGCCCGGACAGATTTTATGGCTACACCTTC. Translation: CASSPDRFYGYTF. The J gene is TRBJ1-2, the V gene TRBV7-9; D possibly corresponds to TRBD1 (6 bases). The CDR3 spans 13 residues. V lost 5 bases and J 5 bases, leaving 12 bases between the germline ends. The germline V gene encodes CDR1 SEHNR and CDR2 FQNEAQ (reference sequence).

The table lists this clone with a few counts. The rearrangement joins TRBV4-3 to TRBJ1-2; D is undetermined. The CDR3 loop spans 13 amino acids. The germline CDR1 and CDR2 sequences are LGHNA and YSLEER. The V gene lost 1 base and the J gene lost 7 bases, with 10 bases spanning the gap. The CDR3 loop is CASSQGGMAGYTF. The CDR3 DNA is TGCGCCAGCAGCCAAGGAGGGATGGCTGGCTACACCTTC.

The V and J genes are TRBV28 and TRBJ2-7, with TRBD2 matching over 10 bases. CDR3 length: 14 amino acids. Germline V CDR1 and CDR2: MDHEN, SYDVKM. The trim removed 10 bases at V and 3 bases at J, leaving 9 bases unmatched. This CDR3 is CATETSGSIYEQYF. Written as DNA, the CDR3 is TGTGCCACCGAGACTAGCGGGTCAATCTACGAGCAGTACTTC.

V is TRBV18 and J is TRBJ2-3; maybe TRBD2 (7 bases). CDR1 and CDR2 (germline): KGHSH, LQKENI. With 1 base removed from V and 0 bases from J, the gap between germline ends came to 11 bases. This CDR3 region has 16 residues. CDR3 sequence: CASSPQGGGSTDTQYF. Here the CDR3 DNA reads TGTGCCAGCTCACCACAAGGGGGAGGGAGCACAGATACGCAGTATTTT.

The chain combines TRBV4-2 with TRBJ2-6, with D unclear. The CDR3 extends over 14 amino acids. CDR1 and CDR2 from the germline V gene are LGHNA and YNFKEQ. The V end was cut by 1 base, the J end by 4 bases, with 5 bases between. The CDR3 sequence is CASSQALGANVLTF. CDR3 nucleotide sequence: TGTGCCAGCAGCCAAGCCTTGGGGGCCAACGTCCTGACTTTC.

The chain has TRBV18 and TRBJ1-2; D is perhaps TRBD1 (6 bases). CDR1 and CDR2 from the germline V gene are KGHSH and LQKENI. V was clipped by 3 bases and J by 3 bases, with 8 bases between them. The CDR3 is made up of 13 amino acids. The CDR3 sequence is CASSPQGYYGYTF. CDR3 in DNA: TGTGCCAGCTCACCCCAGGGGTACTATGGCTACACCTTC.